Sequencing of this T cell receptor (beta chain) was carried out in a study of blood T cells in healthy people across ages (dated by TCRdb to about 2015). General notes on the study: Template switching captured roughly one uniquely barcoded TCR beta cDNA molecule per two T cells in model experiments. Donors were grouped into four age groups: young (average 16 years), middle-aged (roughly 40), aged (around 60) and long-lived (82). For two donors (one aged 18 to 29 and one aged 80 or older), the study analyzed two additional independent replicas of 1 million unique cDNA reads from the same blood draw. To track age-related changes in TCR beta repertoire diversity, the study relied on deep sequencing normalized with unique cDNA molecular identifiers. Donors of different ages were randomly distributed across sequencing lanes to avoid experimental bias. What the authors observed across the whole study: Compared with the aged group, the long-lived group had more naive CD4+ T cells, fewer expanded clones and increased TCR diversity, a pattern suggesting age selection. Donor CMV infection status was unknown, potentially confounding age-related changes in expanded clonotypes. Estimates of total diversity based on one million sequenced T cells were considered lower bounds and underestimates. The percentage of naive T cells measured by flow cytometry correlated strongly with observed TCR beta diversity. As age increased, observed TCR beta diversity per million T cells dropped in a roughly linear way, and a significant reduction was already evident by age roughly 36. Because profiling used bulk unsorted PBMCs, naive and antigen-experienced compartments could not be compared conclusively.

V loses 2 bases at its end and J loses 8 bases; junction bases beyond the gene matches: 4. For CDR1 and CDR2, the germline V gene lists SGHRS and YFSETQ. The CDR3 runs 15 amino acids, cysteine and phenylalanine included. Only the CDR3 region is kept as DNA, spanning 45 bases read in frame from base 1. The library was prepared using 5' RACE. The sequencer listed for this sample is Illumina HiSeq 2500. A second PCR of about 7 to 12 cycles was run with a J-beta primer mix and a sample-barcoded 5' primer. A template-switch 5' adaptor carrying 12 random nucleotides introduced a unique molecular identifier onto each TCR beta cDNA molecule. Each sample yielded at least 2.5 million CDR3-containing paired-end reads. The Mint cDNA synthesis kit, primed by a TRBC-specific oligonucleotide, was used to synthesize first-strand cDNA from all RNA. Following uracil-DNA glycosylase treatment, a first 18-cycle PCR with universal primers M1SS and BC2_uni_R was performed on all cDNA. Under the source paper's analysis protocol: For normalization, 1 million high-quality reads, each with a distinct molecular identifier, were randomly selected from each sample. Reads sharing molecular identifiers were discarded rather than binned into consensus sequences. MiTCR, with a Q25 quality threshold and the strictest error-elimination algorithm, was used for CDR3 identification, clonotype clustering and error correction. A nonparametric unseen species model with Euler transformation was used to estimate a lower bound on total TCR beta diversity. TCRdb trimmed public reads at Q25 via fastp, called clones via MiXCR and kept in-frame beta chains. Identical CDR3 proteins give one entry, which carries the most common genes and DNA. The V and J calls and clone size come from TCRdb's table, not from the authors' own analysis. The sample contains about a million distinct CDR3 sequences, around 54% of them found a single time. Of the sample, 20% to 25% falls within the top ten clones.

The approximately 41 donors, aged about 6 to 90 years, were systemically healthy Caucasian individuals from Russia. Ten milliliters of peripheral blood were drawn from each donor into EDTA-treated Vacutainer tubes. PBMCs were isolated by Ficoll-Paque density-gradient centrifugation, with at least 7 million obtained per sample. Trizol reagent was used to extract total RNA from PBMCs, with at least 5.5 micrograms per sample. Naive CD45RAhigh/CD27high T cell percentages were measured by flow cytometry on a PBMC aliquot from every donor. As for this clonotype: Its antigen target is currently unknown. No much larger clone is present one base from it, and per-base qualities are unavailable.

Sequenced: blood. The TCR was taken from a woman aged 60-75 years in good health. The V and J segments used are TRBV5-1 and TRBJ2-1, and 13 junctional nucleotides match TRBD2. The DNA sequence follows: TGCGCCAGCAGCTTACTAGCGGGAGGGGGATATGAGCAGTTCTTC. Translated, this gives CASSLLAGGGYEQFF.